These 28 T cell receptor beta chains share one sample of origin, sequenced in a study of blood T cell repertoires in COVID-19. The assay was immunoSEQ multiplex PCR, and TCRdb's table has in-frame clones only and misses some. The sample includes approximately 220,000 clones, 80% seen only once; the top ten take over 7%. Sequenced sample: PBMCs or T cells enriched from blood (not recorded which). The source of these receptors is a woman in her thirties or forties with acute COVID-19.

This clone was detected a few times. This chain uses TRBV10-2 with TRBJ1-3, with 9 positions matching TRBD1. Germline CDR1 is WSHSY and CDR2 is SAAADI. The V and J ends lost 8 bases and 0 bases, in that order; junction bases with no gene match: 8. The CDR3 extends over 16 amino acids. The CDR3 sequence is CASRQGGARSGNTIYF. The CDR3 DNA sequence: TGCGCCAGCCGACAGGGGGGGGCCCGCTCTGGAAACACCATATATTTT.

The rearrangement uses TRBV27 and TRBJ1-4, with D possibly being TRBD1 (5 bases). Between the trimmed V and J ends, which lost 4 bases and 5 bases, there was a span of 14 bases. This CDR3 is 15 amino acids long. The germline gives CDR1 MNHEY, CDR2 SMNVEV (reference sequence). The CDR3 sequence is CASSYAGLRNEKLFF. The CDR3, as DNA: TGTGCCAGCAGTTATGCGGGGCTAAGGAATGAAAAACTGTTTTTT.

The chain is built from TRBV19 and TRBJ2-1; TRBD2 aligns across 12 bases. The germline CDR1 and CDR2 sequences are LNHDA and SQIVND (reference sequence). This CDR3 is 18 amino acids long. V trimming: 4 bases; J trimming: 6 bases; junction bases outside the gene matches: 13. CDR3 sequence reads: CASSRTSGGTLWSNEQFF. CDR3 DNA sequence: TGTGCCAGTAGTAGAACTAGCGGGGGGACTCTGTGGTCCAATGAGCAGTTCTTC.

The chain uses TRBV11-3 and TRBJ2-7; TRBD1 is a possible D gene (5 bases). There are 14 residues in the CDR3. CDR1 is SGHNT and CDR2 is YENEEA in the germline V gene. Trimming shortened V by 5 bases and J by 3 bases, and 14 bases separated the two germline ends. DNA of the CDR3: TGTGCCAGCAGCCCGGACGGCCAGGGCTACGAGCAGTACTTC. Residues: CASSPDGQGYEQYF.

The gene calls are TRBV7-2 and TRBJ1-6, with D perhaps TRBD1 (5 bases). This CDR3 has 14 residues. Per germline, CDR1 SGHTA and CDR2 FQGNSA. Trimming cost V 8 bases and J 8 bases, with 16 bases left between them. The CDR3 protein is CASRLGGSDSPLHF. The CDR3 DNA follows: TGTGCCAGCCGCCTGGGGGGTTCCGATTCACCCCTCCACTTT. The full variable domain, completed using reference TRBV7-2 and TRBJ1-6, is GAGVSQSPSNKVTEKGKDVELRCDPISGHTALYWYRQSLGQGLEFLIYFQGNSAPDKSGLPSDRFSAERTGGSVSTLTIQRTQQEDSAVYLCASRLGGSDSPLHFGNGTRLTVT.

The V call is TRBV28, the J call TRBJ1-6, with D perhaps matching TRBD1 (6 bases). CDR1 is MDHEN, CDR2 SYDVKM, per germline. V lost 5 bases, J lost 1 base, and 9 bases lay in between. The CDR3 totals 15 residues. As DNA, the CDR3 is TGTGCCAGCAGTCAGAGGGGGTCCTATAATTCACCCCTCCACTTT. It codes for CASSQRGSYNSPLHF.

The chain couples TRBV5-1 to TRBJ1-1; D might be TRBD1 (6 bases). CDR1 and CDR2 (germline): SGHRS, YFSETQ. The CDR3 consists of 17 residues. Between the trimmed V and J ends, which lost 4 bases and 6 bases, there was a span of 25 bases. The chain's CDR3 is CASSVAGGRALSAEAFF. CDR3 nucleotides: TGCGCCAGCAGCGTGGCCGGGGGGCGAGCCTTGTCTGCTGAAGCTTTCTTT.

This clone turned up a few times. This chain links TRBV7-9 with TRBJ1-2; D is perhaps TRBD1 (5 bases). V lost 0 bases and J 7 bases, leaving 9 bases between the germline ends. This CDR3 has 13 residues. Germline V gives CDR1 SEHNR, CDR2 FQNEAQ (reference sequence). The CDR3 region has the DNA TGTGCCAGCAGCTTAGCAGGGGCGAGTGGCTACACCTTC. Its translation: CASSLAGASGYTF.

The rearrangement uses TRBV25-1 and TRBJ2-5, with D tentatively TRBD1 (5 bases). V was shortened by 7 bases and J by 0 bases, with 15 bases between the two germline ends. Germline values: CDR1 MGHDK, CDR2 SYGVNS. CDR3 length: 15 amino acids. Here the CDR3 reads CASTQGLGYQETQYF. The DNA for the CDR3 is TGTGCCAGCACTCAGGGTTTAGGGTACCAAGAGACCCAGTACTTC.

This chain's CDR3 is CASSFEIFTKNIQYF. CDR3 DNA: TGCGCCAGCAGCTTTGAGATATTTACCAAAAACATTCAGTACTTC. The gene calls are TRBV5-1 and TRBJ2-4; D is undetermined. The germline CDR1 and CDR2 sequences are SGHRS and YFSETQ. V was pared by 2 bases and J by 2 bases, with 11 bases between. The CDR3 totals 15 residues.

The rearrangement joins TRBV18 to TRBJ2-7, with TRBD2 identical over 9 bases. The junction had 3 bases not matched to a gene; V was cut back by 3 bases and J by 0 bases. This CDR3 comprises 15 residues. Germline V gene sequence: CDR1 KGHSH, CDR2 LQKENI. The CDR3 DNA reads TGTGCCAGCTCACCTAGCGGGGGTAGCTCCTACGAGCAGTACTTC. Translating gives CASSPSGGSSYEQYF.

CDR3 sequence (DNA): TGTGCCAGTAGTTCGAACCGGGACAGGGCGAGGGAGCAGTACTTC. This codes for CASSSNRDRAREQYF. The V gene is TRBV19, the J gene TRBJ2-7; TRBD1 matches at 9 bases. Germline V CDR1 and CDR2: LNHDA, SQIVND (reference sequence). J gave up 7 bases and V 5 bases, and 12 bases lay outside the gene matches. This CDR3 has 15 amino acids.

The chain carries TRBV5-1 and TRBJ1-1; D possibly corresponds to TRBD1 (5 bases). Trimming cost V 3 bases and J 5 bases, with 23 bases left between them. This CDR3 spans 17 amino acids. Germline V gives CDR1 SGHRS, CDR2 YFSETQ. CDR3 region: CASSSVPRVSYGTEAFF. CDR3 nucleotides: TGCGCCAGCAGCTCCGTTCCCAGGGTAAGCTACGGAACTGAAGCTTTCTTT.

The chain has TRBV28 and TRBJ1-2; D gene unclear. Trimming stripped 6 bases from V and 8 bases from J, with 16 bases between. This CDR3 region has 13 residues. Looked up from germline, CDR1 is MDHEN and CDR2 is SYDVKM. The CDR3 loop is CASRPSRGWGYTF. CDR3 nucleotides: TGTGCCAGCAGGCCATCGAGAGGATGGGGCTACACCTTC.

The chain links TRBV19 to TRBJ2-1; 7 bases match TRBD1. V was pared by 4 bases and J by 9 bases, with 6 bases of the junction left unmatched. The CDR3 consists of 13 residues. Germline V lookup: CDR1 LNHDA, CDR2 SQIVND (reference sequence). In nucleotides, the CDR3 is TGTGCCAGTAGTACAGTACAGGGGAGTGAGCAGTTCTTC. Protein: CASSTVQGSEQFF.

The gene calls are TRBV19 and TRBJ2-3; possibly TRBD1 for D (6 bases). This CDR3 is 11 amino acids long. The V gene's germline CDR1 is LNHDA and CDR2 SQIVND (reference sequence). Here the CDR3 DNA reads TGTGCGCCGATCAGGGGCGATACGCAGTATTTT. Protein: CAPIRGDTQYF.

The chain has TRBV2 and TRBJ1-2; TRBD1 matches 10 bases. Germline loops: CDR1 SNHLY, CDR2 FYNNEI. The CDR3 totals 15 residues. Germline trimming cut 3 bases from V and 4 bases from J; bases unmatched to any gene: 5. DNA for the CDR3: TGTGCCAGCAGTGAGGGGGACAGGGGCTCCTATGGCTACACCTTC. It is translated as CASSEGDRGSYGYTF.

This chain links TRBV10-3 with TRBJ1-5; 7 bases fit TRBD1. V gave up 2 bases and J gave up 0 bases; unmatched junction bases: 4. The germline V gene encodes CDR1 ENHRY and CDR2 SYGVKD. This CDR3 comprises 16 residues. The CDR3 region has the DNA TGTGCCATCAGTGAGGGGACAGCGTATAGCAATCAGCCCCAGCATTTT. This sequence encodes CAISEGTAYSNQPQHF.

This clone appeared a single time. CDR3 sequence (DNA): TGTGCCAGCAGCTTGGGGGGACAGCGCAGGGACTACGAGCAGTACTTC. Translating gives CASSLGGQRRDYEQYF. The chain uses TRBV5-4 and TRBJ2-7; 7 positions agree with TRBD1. CDR1 is SGHNT, CDR2 YYREEE, per germline (reference sequence). Germline trimming cut 0 bases from V and 3 bases from J; bases unmatched to any gene: 9. The CDR3 loop spans 16 amino acids.

V gene TRBV28 combines with J gene TRBJ1-1, with 12 bases aligning to TRBD1. The CDR3 covers 13 residues. The V and J ends lost 5 bases and 10 bases, in that order; junction bases with no gene match: 5. Germline CDR1 MDHEN, CDR2 SYDVKM. CDR3 amino acids: CASSQGDRGLAFF. CDR3 sequence (DNA): TGTGCCAGCAGTCAAGGGGACAGGGGGCTAGCTTTCTTT. Full variable domain (rest looked up from reference TRBV28 and TRBJ1-1): DVKVTQSSRYLVKRTGEKVFLECVQDMDHENMFWYRQDPGLGLRLIYFSYDVKMKEKGDIPEGYSVSREKKERFSLILESASTNQTSMYLCASSQGDRGLAFFGQGTRLTVV.

This chain connects TRBV28 to TRBJ1-1; 7 nucleotides match TRBD1. Germline loops: CDR1 MDHEN, CDR2 SYDVKM. Unmatched junction bases numbered 6, after V lost 4 bases and J lost 1 base. The CDR3 consists of 15 residues. The CDR3 DNA follows: TGTGCCAGCAGTTCAAAGGGGGCGGCGAACACTGAAGCTTTCTTT. It encodes CASSSKGAANTEAFF. The whole variable domain, remainder taken from reference TRBV28 and TRBJ1-1, is DVKVTQSSRYLVKRTGEKVFLECVQDMDHENMFWYRQDPGLGLRLIYFSYDVKMKEKGDIPEGYSVSREKKERFSLILESASTNQTSMYLCASSSKGAANTEAFFGQGTRLTVV.

The genes are TRBV27 and TRBJ1-6, with 9 bases fitting TRBD1. V was clipped by 5 bases and J by 10 bases; unmatched bases: 15. Per the germline V gene, CDR1 is MNHEY and CDR2 is SMNVEV (reference sequence). CDR3 length: 17 amino acids. The CDR3 region is CASSPPTRTGVRSPLHF. CDR3 bases: TGTGCCAGCAGTCCCCCAACCAGGACAGGGGTAAGGTCACCCCTCCACTTT.

This sequence joins TRBV7-2 and TRBJ2-2; D perhaps matches TRBD1 (5 bases). Germline V gives CDR1 SGHTA, CDR2 FQGNSA. The CDR3 loop spans 15 amino acids. Trimming cost V 5 bases and J 5 bases, with 15 bases left between them. The CDR3 nucleotides read TGTGCCAGCAGCCAACAGGCCGGGTGGACCGGGGAGCTGTTTTTT. Residues: CASSQQAGWTGELFF.

The rearrangement links TRBV30 to TRBJ1-6; D remains ambiguous. V shed 2 bases and J shed 0 bases, with 5 bases lying between them. From germline, CDR1 is GTSNPN and CDR2 SVGIG (reference sequence). The length of the CDR3 is 14 residues. The CDR3 DNA sequence: TGTGCCTGGAGTTTCTCCTCCTATAATTCACCCCTCCACTTT. Amino acid sequence: CAWSFSSYNSPLHF.

This chain links TRBV5-4 with TRBJ1-1; no reliable D call. V was cut by 2 bases and J by 0 bases, with 11 bases left in between. Germline CDR1 and CDR2: SGHNT and YYREEE (reference sequence). This CDR3 is 15 amino acids long. CDR3 protein: CASSFKGGVNTEAFF. DNA for the CDR3: TGTGCCAGCAGCTTTAAGGGAGGAGTGAACACTGAAGCTTTCTTT.

This sequence joins TRBV25-1 and TRBJ2-1; TRBD2 agrees at 11 bases. This CDR3 is 16 amino acids long. V was pared by 3 bases and J by 5 bases, with 6 bases of the junction left unmatched. Per germline, CDR1 MGHDK and CDR2 SYGVNS. CDR3 nucleotides: TGTGCCAGCAGTGAGCTAGCGGGAGGCTTAAACAATGAGCAGTTCTTC. Its protein is CASSELAGGLNNEQFF.

This clone appeared a single time. CDR3 nucleotide sequence: TGTGCCAGCAGCGTCCCTAGCTCTGGGGCCAACGTCCTGACTTTC. This encodes CASSVPSSGANVLTF. The gene calls are TRBV5-4 and TRBJ2-6; no clear D. Germline V CDR1 and CDR2: SGHNT, YYREEE (reference sequence). The CDR3 has 15 amino acids. V was clipped by 4 bases and J by 0 bases, with 8 bases between them.

This clone showed up just a few times. This chain uses TRBV7-2 with TRBJ2-1, with D possibly being TRBD1 (5 bases). The V end was cut by 1 base, the J end by 5 bases, with 12 bases between. The CDR3 length is 15 residues. Germline V gives CDR1 SGHTA, CDR2 FQGNSA. The CDR3 sequence: CASSLDGRENNEQFF. CDR3 sequence (DNA): TGTGCCAGCAGCTTAGACGGCAGGGAAAACAATGAGCAGTTCTTC.